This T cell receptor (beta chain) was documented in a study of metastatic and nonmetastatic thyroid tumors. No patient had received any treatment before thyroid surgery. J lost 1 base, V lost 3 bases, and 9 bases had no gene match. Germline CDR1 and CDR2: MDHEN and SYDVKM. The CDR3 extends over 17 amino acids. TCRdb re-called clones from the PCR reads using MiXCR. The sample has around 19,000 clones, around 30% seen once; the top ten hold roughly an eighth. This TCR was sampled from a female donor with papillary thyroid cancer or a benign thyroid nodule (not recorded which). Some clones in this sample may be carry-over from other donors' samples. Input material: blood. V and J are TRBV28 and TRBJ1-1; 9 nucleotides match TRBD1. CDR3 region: CASSLSLGQGWNTEAFF. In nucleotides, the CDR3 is TGTGCCAGCAGTTTGTCGCTTGGACAGGGGTGGAACACTGAAGCTTTCTTT.